This T cell receptor beta chain was recovered during a study of T-cell reconstitution after alpha-beta-depleted transplantation in children. Whole-study findings and limits: After transplant, at about two months, alpha-beta T cells were reportedly derived from several hundred expanded graft clones. T-cell counts and diversity were attributed mostly to newly produced T cells one year after transplant.

The trim removed 5 bases at V and 1 base at J, leaving 8 bases unmatched. CDR3 size: 15 residues. During its preparation, the TCRbeta library received unique molecular identifiers. Using its own MiXCR run on the PCR reads, TCRdb lists one record per CDR3 protein. The sample yields around 420,000 distinct CDR3 sequences, around 15% seen once. As for this clonotype: Its target is unknown.

The chain couples TRBV12-3 or TRBV12-4 to TRBJ2-7; 7 nucleotides match TRBD1. This specimen consisted of PBMCs, mostly from graft donor cells, obtained 360 days after TCRalphabeta/CD19-depleted stem cell transplant. The TCR sequence derives from a boy in the first two years of life who had a stem cell transplant for Wiskott-Aldrich syndrome, so the T cells may come from the graft donor. CDR3 protein: CASSVTGVPSYEQYF. CDR3 DNA sequence: TGTGCCAGCAGTGTAACAGGGGTGCCTTCCTACGAGCAGTACTTC.